The rows below give T cell receptor beta chains drawn from one sample of a study of cytotoxic CD8 clonotypes in ibrutinib-treated CLL. Clones were read by immunoSEQ multiplex PCR, and TCRdb kept only the in-frame ones, dropping some. Among approximately 84,000 clones listed, just over 85% were seen once. This specimen consisted of PBMCs, obtained before ibrutinib treatment. The origin of the receptors is a human donor with chronic lymphocytic leukemia. Each CDR3 is given with its conserved first and last residue. The D gene is left open where the match is weak. Size tells how often a clone was seen (once, few, many) or the class of an expanded clone, and some rows leave it out.

>TRBV5-1|14|.|.|TRBJ2-1
TGCGCCAGCAGAAAAACTAGCTCCTACAATGAGCAGTTCTTC
CASRKTSSYNEQFF
>TRBV6-6|15|.|.|TRBJ2-5
TGTGCCAGCCGCAACGGGCCCGGGTACCAAGAGACCCAGTACTTC
CASRNGPGYQETQYF
>TRBV7-9|15|.|.|TRBJ2-1
TGTGCCAGCAGCTTAGCTGGCGGACACCGGGTTGAGCAGTTCTTC
CASSLAGGHRVEQFF
>TRBV19|14|TRBD1|.|TRBJ2-3
TGTGCCAGTAGTATTCCAGGGGGTAGAGATACGCAGTATTTT
CASSIPGGRDTQYF
>TRBV11-1|15|TRBD2|.|TRBJ2-1
TGTGCCAGCAGCCCAGACGGGAGGGCCCCCAATGAGCAGTTCTTC
CASSPDGRAPNEQFF
>TRBV13|17|.|few|TRBJ2-7
TGTGCCAGCAGCCCCCGGGGGCCCGGGGGGAATCACTACGAGCAGTACTTC
CASSPRGPGGNHYEQYF
>TRBV7-2|15|.|.|TRBJ2-3
TGTGCCAGCAGCTTAGGTCAGACCCGAACAGATACGCAGTATTTT
CASSLGQTRTDTQYF
>TRBV30|13|.|.|TRBJ1-4
TGTGCCTGGAGTGTAAGGAGTAATGAAAAACTGTTTTTT
CAWSVRSNEKLFF
>TRBV28|14|TRBD1|few|TRBJ1-4
TGTGCCAGCAGCCTTGGGACAGGGGTTGAAAAACTGTTTTTT
CASSLGTGVEKLFF
>TRBV9|14|TRBD2|.|TRBJ2-7
TGTGCCAGCAGTGTTAGCGGGAGGGACAGCGAGCAGTACTTC
CASSVSGRDSEQYF
>TRBV10-1|14|.|once|TRBJ2-3
TGCGCCAGCAGTGACACAGGGTTCACAGATACGCAGTATTTT
CASSDTGFTDTQYF
>TRBV19|18|TRBD1|.|TRBJ1-5
TGTGCCAGTAGTATCGGGACAGGGAGGGATAGTGGCAATCAGCCCCAGCATTTT
CASSIGTGRDSGNQPQHF
>TRBV28|15|.|.|TRBJ1-2
TGTGCCAGCACCCGTGGGGGGAACGCTAACTATGGCTACACCTTC
CASTRGGNANYGYTF
>TRBV10-3|12|.|.|TRBJ2-7
TGTGCCATCAGTGGGGATAGCTACGAGCAGTACTTC
CAISGDSYEQYF
>TRBV19|15|TRBD2|.|TRBJ2-1
TGTGCCAGTAGTAGACTAGCGGGGGATAACAATGAGCAGTTCTTC
CASSRLAGDNNEQFF
>TRBV29-1|16|.|.|TRBJ2-2
TGCAGCGTTGAAGGTTGGGAGACCGCGAACACCGGGGAGCTGTTTTTT
CSVEGWETANTGELFF
>TRBV19|16|.|.|TRBJ1-1
TGTGCCAGTAGTCTTAAGGATCCCGTTTGGGCCACTGAAGCTTTCTTT
CASSLKDPVWATEAFF